This T cell receptor beta chain originates from a study of Graves' ophthalmopathy and Graves' hyperthyroidism. Germline assignment: CDR1 LGHDT and CDR2 YNNKEL (reference sequence). This CDR3 is built from 13 residues. The germline V and J ends were trimmed by 3 bases and 6 bases, with 12 bases remaining between them. In this sample, this clonotype turned up a few times. Beta-chain TCR CDR3 regions were amplified from RNA transcripts. RT-PCR was first run with HTBI primers, then multiplex PCR in a second round. TCRdb re-called the multiplex PCR reads with MiXCR, one entry per CDR3 protein. The sample shows 600,000 to 650,000 distinct CDR3 sequences, approximately 22% of them seen only once. Stable hyperthyroidism referred to disease that showed no ophthalmopathy within 18 months of follow-up.

The specimen sequenced was peripheral blood. The TCR comes from a woman in her late teens or twenties with stable Graves' hyperthyroidism. Some clones in this sample may be carry-over from other donors' samples. The V and J genes are TRBV3-1 and TRBJ2-7, with D unclear. The chain's CDR3 is CASSQYGPSEQYF. The CDR3, as DNA: TGTGCCAGCAGCCAGTACGGCCCGTCCGAGCAGTACTTC.